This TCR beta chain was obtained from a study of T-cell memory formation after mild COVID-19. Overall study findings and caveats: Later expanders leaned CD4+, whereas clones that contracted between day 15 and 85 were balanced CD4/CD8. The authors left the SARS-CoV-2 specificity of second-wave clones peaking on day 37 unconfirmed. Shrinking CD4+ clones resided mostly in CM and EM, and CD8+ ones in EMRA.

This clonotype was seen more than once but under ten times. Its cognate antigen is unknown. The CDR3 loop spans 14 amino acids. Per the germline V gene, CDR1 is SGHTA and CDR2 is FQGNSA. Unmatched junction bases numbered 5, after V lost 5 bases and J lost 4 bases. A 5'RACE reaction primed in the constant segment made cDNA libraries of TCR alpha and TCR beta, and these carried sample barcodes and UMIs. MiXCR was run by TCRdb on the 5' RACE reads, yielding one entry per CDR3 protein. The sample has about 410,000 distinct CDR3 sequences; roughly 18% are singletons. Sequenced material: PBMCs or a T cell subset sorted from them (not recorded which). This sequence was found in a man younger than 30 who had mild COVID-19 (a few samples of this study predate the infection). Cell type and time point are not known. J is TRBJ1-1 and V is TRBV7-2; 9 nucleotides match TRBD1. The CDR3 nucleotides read TGTGCCAGCAGCGCAATGACAGGGGGCACTGAAGCTTTCTTT. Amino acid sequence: CASSAMTGGTEAFF. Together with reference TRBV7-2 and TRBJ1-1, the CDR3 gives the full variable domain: GAGVSQSPSNKVTEKGKDVELRCDPISGHTALYWYRQSLGQGLEFLIYFQGNSAPDKSGLPSDRFSAERTGGSVSTLTIQRTQQEDSAVYLCASSAMTGGTEAFFGQGTRLTVV.